This TCR beta chain appears in the sequencing data of a study of T cells in Graves' hyperthyroidism and ophthalmopathy. Study as a whole: Peripheral blood was taken when the disease was first diagnosed, before any treatment began. Study results and caveats: Prediction of ophthalmopathy progression came a median roughly 6.4 months pre-onset.

Template material for amplifying TCR beta CDR3 regions consisted of RNA transcripts. The primer set for the first-round RT-PCR of the TCR CDR3 was HTBI. TCRdb re-called the multiplex PCR reads with MiXCR, one entry per CDR3 protein. Of a few hundred thousand distinct CDR3 sequences in the sample, around 16% were seen once. Note on this clonotype: What it binds is unknown.

Deletions cut 0 bases from V and 10 bases from J, with 13 bases between. This CDR3 spans 14 amino acids. Germline CDR1 reads ENHRY; CDR2 reads SYGVKD. The sample taken for sequencing was blood. The clonotype was recovered from a woman between 18 and 29 years old with Graves' hyperthyroidism that later progressed to Graves' ophthalmopathy. The V gene is TRBV10-3, the J gene TRBJ2-1; D is possibly TRBD2 (6 bases). CDR3 bases: TGTGCCATCAGTGAGTCGGGGGAGGTCCGGGAGCAGTTCTTC. This codes for CAISESGEVREQFF.